This entry is about one T cell receptor beta chain. Its specific antigen is unknown. No clone much larger than this one lies a single base away; base qualities are absent. The meaning of the sample's treatment or condition label: allogeneic hematopoietic cell transplantation with graft depleted of TCRalphabeta T cells and CD19 B cells. Transplant recipients were children who received TCRalphabeta/CD19-depleted allogeneic hematopoietic cell grafts. Between the V and J ends, shortened by 0 bases and 2 bases respectively, the junction contains 13 bases. CDR1 and CDR2 (KGHDR, SFDVKD) derive from the germline V gene. Counted from cysteine to phenylalanine, this CDR3 has 18 amino acids. Only the CDR3 DNA stays, 54 bases, in frame from base 1. The data derive from a study of T-cell reconstitution after alpha-beta-depleted transplantation in children (dated by TCRdb to about 2016). Regarding the study in general: Using TCR repertoire profiling, the study followed T-cell immune reconstitution in a quantitative way in children after TCRalphabeta/CD19-depleted allogeneic hematopoietic cell transplantation.

Broad study findings and their caveats: Over the following months the frequencies of hyperexpanded clones went down, and after one year T-cell counts and TCRbeta diversity were mostly credited to newly produced T cells. The apparently early alphabetaT-cell count recovery about two months after transplant was reportedly dependent on only several hundred rapidly expanded clones derived from non-depleted graft cells. In some patients, the high TCRbeta diversity seen at day 60 was put down to recipient T cells and intrathymic progenitors that had survived conditioning.

To prepare the library, PCR was applied. Reads for this sample came from an Illumina HiSeq 2500. Molecular barcoding was employed in the preparation of TCR libraries, with unique molecular identifiers being used to normalize TCRbeta repertoire quantification. TCRdb's own reprocessing of the public reads used fastp at Q25 and MiXCR and kept productive beta chains. Here each entry gathers all rows of one CDR3 protein and keeps the most common genes and DNA. The sample records about 500,000 distinct CDR3 sequences, over 10% of which are singletons. The biggest ten clones account for around 13% of the sample.

This sample comprised PBMCs, mostly from graft donor cells, obtained 180 days after TCRalphabeta/CD19-depleted stem cell transplant. The origin of this receptor is a female patient aged 2-9 years who had a stem cell transplant for aplastic anemia, so the T cells may come from the graft donor. The chain is made from TRBV24-1 and TRBJ2-6; matching of 7 bases hints at TRBD2 as the D gene. The CDR3 protein: CATSDLRRGATGANVLTF. The DNA reads as follows: TGTGCCACCAGTGATTTGAGACGGGGGGCCACTGGGGCCAACGTCCTGACTTTC.